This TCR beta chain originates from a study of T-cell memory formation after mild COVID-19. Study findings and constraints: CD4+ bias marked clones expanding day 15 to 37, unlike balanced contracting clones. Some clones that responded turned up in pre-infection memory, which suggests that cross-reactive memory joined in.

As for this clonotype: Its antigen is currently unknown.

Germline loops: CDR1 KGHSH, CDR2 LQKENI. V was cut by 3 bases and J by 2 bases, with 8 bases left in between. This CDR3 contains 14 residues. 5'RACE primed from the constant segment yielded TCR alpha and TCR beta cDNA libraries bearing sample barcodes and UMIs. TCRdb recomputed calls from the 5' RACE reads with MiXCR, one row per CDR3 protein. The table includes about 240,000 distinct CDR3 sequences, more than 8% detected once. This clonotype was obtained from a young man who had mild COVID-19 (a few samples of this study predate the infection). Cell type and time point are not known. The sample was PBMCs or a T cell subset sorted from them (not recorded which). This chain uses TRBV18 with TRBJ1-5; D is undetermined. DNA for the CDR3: TGTGCCAGCTCACCCCTGAGAGGCAATCAGCCCCAGCATTTT. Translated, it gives CASSPLRGNQPQHF.